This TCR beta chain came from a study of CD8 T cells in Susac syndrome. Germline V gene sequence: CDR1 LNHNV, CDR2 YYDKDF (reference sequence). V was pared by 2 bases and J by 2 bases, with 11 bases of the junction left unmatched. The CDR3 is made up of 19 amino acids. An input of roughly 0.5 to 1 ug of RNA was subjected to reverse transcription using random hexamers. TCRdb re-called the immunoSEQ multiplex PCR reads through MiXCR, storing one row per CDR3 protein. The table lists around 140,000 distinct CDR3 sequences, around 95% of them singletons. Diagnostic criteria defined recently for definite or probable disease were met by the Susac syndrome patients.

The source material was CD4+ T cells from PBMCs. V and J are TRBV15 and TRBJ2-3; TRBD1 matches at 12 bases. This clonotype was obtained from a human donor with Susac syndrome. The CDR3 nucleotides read TGTGCCACCAGCAGAACCCCGGGACAGGGGGCGGAGGTCACAGATACGCAGTATTTT. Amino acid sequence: CATSRTPGQGAEVTDTQYF. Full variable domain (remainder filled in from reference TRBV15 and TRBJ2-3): DAMVIQNPRYQVTQFGKPVTLSCSQTLNHNVMYWYQQKSSQAPKLLFHYYDKDFNNEADTPDNFQSRRPNTSFCFLDIRSPGLGDTAMYLCATSRTPGQGAEVTDTQYFGPGTRLTVL.